This entry features one T cell receptor beta chain sequence. This clone has more than one count but fewer than ten. The clone's antigen remains unknown. No base qualities exist here, and no much larger clone lies one base off it. This entry is derived from a study of cytomegalovirus exposure and HLA in healthy donors (dated by TCRdb to about 2017). In terms of the full investigation: According to an earlier analysis of 587 of the donors, 150 million to 200 million T cells yielded roughly 110 million unique TCR beta sequences and about 300 Gb of sequence data. A later genetic analysis took genome-wide SNP genotypes for about 55% of the roughly 670 donors and used that subset as a discovery cohort. The study used immunosequencing to profile the T cell repertoires of more than 650 subjects and linked those repertoires to cytomegalovirus serostatus. The genetic ancestry cluster associated with self-reported Caucasian donors included roughly 84% of the approximately 430 genotyped donors. Across around 400 genotyped donors of the cohort, an average of roughly 250,000 unique TCR beta nucleotide sequences per donor were sequenced, and around 19% of those sequences were non-productive. All discovery cohort repertoires had been generated on a single sequencing platform. The number of donors typed differed by locus, with roughly 629-640 for A, B, C, DRB1 and DQB1, around 500 for DQA1, about 610 for DPA1, and some 470 for DPB1. In an earlier analysis of 587 of the donors, high-throughput TCR beta sequencing was used to judge whether each TCR beta V gene segment behaved as functional or pseudogenic. Rather than using new phenotypic data, the later analysis identified candidate immune exposures from TCR beta sequences and from how often those sequences occurred across donors. Roughly 5 DR-DQ haplotypes were treated as single units for association and clustering because of strong linkage in the cohort. Donor age, sex, ethnicity and CMV serostatus were compiled alongside the repertoire data. Class I and class II HLA loci were covered by the typing at four-digit resolution. A later analysis re-examined previously published TCR beta repertoires from around 670 donors and added high-resolution HLA genotyping to investigate patterns of TCR occurrence. An early release that covered some 630 HLA-typed donors contained approximately 300 gigabases of sequencing data and 80 million or so unique TCR sequences. The study aimed to test whether cataloging public T cell receptors could reveal signatures of past pathogen exposure. In addition to the first cohort of roughly 670 subjects, a separate validation cohort of 130 or so different subjects was used. To predict cytomegalovirus infection status, the study combined high-throughput TCR immunosequencing, statistical association of individual TCRs with disease status, and machine learning.

V lost 5 bases and J lost 13 bases, and the count of bases not matched to a germline gene is 17. The germline V gene provides CDR1 MNHEY and CDR2 SVGAGI. Taken from cysteine to phenylalanine, the CDR3 has 15 residues. Only the CDR3 portion is preserved as DNA: 45 bases, with reading frame beginning at the first base. Findings and caveats that apply to the study as a whole: A later analysis found that TCR association rates varied across HLA loci, with DRB1 alleles showing the most associated TCRs and HLA-C alleles the fewest. The authors suggested that the approach could potentially be extended to other disease states and immunological phenotypes. Immune exposure information for the cohort was limited to CMV serostatus. V-gene and J-gene trimming of TCR beta chains was associated with a missense DCLRE1C variant in a later genetic analysis, and the association was replicated in an independent cohort. In a later analysis, several top co-occurrence clusters were reported to appear linked to parvovirus B19, influenza, CMV and Epstein-Barr virus. Correlated functional status among segregating V segments might be attributable to linkage disequilibrium, but an unknown experimental factor could not be ruled out. A group of highly shared sequence variants was considered likely to be a technical artifact of the sequencing pipeline. A further reported finding was that TCR beta sequences accurately predicted the HLA-A and HLA-B alleles for most subjects in the first cohort. Strong co-occurrence of HLA alleles, especially DR and DQ, made assigning TCR associations to individual alleles difficult. Some IMGT-functional V segments, including TRBV6-2 and TRBV6-3, could not be told apart with the 87-base-pair reads, so those segments were excluded. Because counts were too low, some 17 rarely observed V segments, including chromosome 9 orphons, were excluded from the earlier analysis of around 640 of the donors. Presence/absence analyses assumed roughly uniform sequencing depth across donors, an assumption that may not hold. HLA typing was unavailable for some donors at each locus, so association tests used only the typed subset. In a later analysis, HLA-associated TCR beta chains were found to be more clonally expanded and to have lower generation probabilities than equally common non-associated chains. In both the original and validation cohorts, the classifier was reported to diagnose cytomegalovirus status with high specificity and sensitivity. In vitro tests confirmed that three of the cytomegalovirus-associated TCR beta chains recognize cytomegalovirus antigens. A later analysis associated about 18,000 TCR beta sequences with specific HLA alleles at a false discovery rate of 0.05. In an earlier analysis of roughly 560 of the donors, most TCR beta V segments were observed in productive rearrangements about 90% or about 30% of the time, broadly matching IMGT annotations. Most TCR sequences were observed very rarely across donors, whereas some public TCRs were present in many individuals. In a later analysis, most CMV-associated TCR beta chains were found to appear HLA-restricted, with HLA associations seemingly driven largely by CMV exposure. The study gave a list of 150 to 200 TCR beta chains associated with cytomegalovirus. This cohort had only TCR beta chains sequenced, and the lack of alpha or paired-chain data limited which features could be detected. Compared with the approximately 700-donor mean, donors in an Asian-associated ancestry cluster had fewer N-insertions in productive TCRs, according to a later genetic analysis.

In total, roughly 670 healthy bone marrow donors made up the cohort. At the time of sampling, all cohort members were nominally healthy, though unrecorded immune exposures were likely present. The donor was CMV seronegative and belonged to the group of under 400 seronegative cohort members. Every donor gave a peripheral blood sample, and the peripheral blood mononuclear cells from that sample were used for TCR beta sequencing. The Qiagen DNeasy Blood Extraction Kit was used to extract genomic DNA from the blood cell samples. Receptor amplification or capture employed the immunoSEQ multiplex PCR assay. A mixture of 60 forward primers for TCR Vbeta segments and 13 reverse primers for TCR Jbeta segments was used in the multiplex PCR. Amplification of the CDR3 region of rearranged TCR beta genes was performed with a multiplex PCR assay on genomic DNA. Amplified TCR beta libraries were sequenced as 87-base-pair reads on the Illumina HiSeq System. The study's processing was this. Across the 500 to 750 repertoires, a later analysis counted roughly 77 million unique TCR beta chains, around 11 million of which were shared by at least two donors. A nearest-neighbor algorithm error-corrected the raw reads and collapsed the reads into unique sequences, merging closely related sequences to remove PCR and sequencing errors. Alignment of CDR3 sequences to IMGT reference sequences was used to assign V, D and J gene segments. For a sequence to be retained, a match of at least six nucleotides was required to both a V gene segment and a J gene segment. A rearrangement counted as productive if the CDR3 had no stop codons and remained in frame with V and J, and every other rearrangement counted as non-productive. Following IMGT convention, CDR3 was defined as the stretch from the second conserved V-encoded cysteine to the conserved J-encoded phenylalanine. In an earlier analysis of 500 to 650 of the donors, sequences lacking an unambiguous match to a single V gene segment were excluded. In an earlier analysis of 450 to 750 of the donors, a V segment was called functional when productive rearrangements were above 56.7%, and segregating when the standard deviation between donors exceeded 5%. A statistical classification framework was built for diagnosing cytomegalovirus status from the catalog of TCR beta chain sequences. A later analysis assigned V and J genes by comparing TCR nucleotide sequences with IMGT/GENE-DB human TR gene sequences. The TCRdist pipeline was used in a later analysis to assign CDR3 sequences and most-parsimonious VDJ recombination scenarios. In a later analysis, each TCR beta chain was defined by its CDR3 amino acid sequence together with its V-gene family, and reads without a unique V-gene family were excluded. In a later analysis, approximately 590 highly shared, low-generation-probability nucleotide sequences were removed to address suspected cross-contamination and a sequencing artifact. A later analysis calculated a clonal expansion index for each public chain from normalized within-repertoire ranks of inferred template counts. A later analysis computed generation probabilities with a VDJ recombination model fitted to out-of-frame rearrangements, and checked the results against IGoR. In a later analysis, TCR-TCR, TCR-HLA and TCR-CMV co-occurrence was scored with hypergeometric tests, and a repertoire-size bias correction was applied to TCR pairs. In a later analysis, false discovery rates were estimated by permuting HLA or CMV assignments 20 times. A later analysis grouped co-occurring TCRs with DBSCAN, adding TCRdist sequence similarity when clustering within HLA-allele-positive subsets. Repertoires with fewer than 30,000 or more than 120,000 public chains, plus five repertoires with anomalous nucleotide sharing, were excluded from co-occurrence clustering. TCRdb took over this immuneACCESS table, retaining in-frame rearrangements with V and J assigned. Such tables are incomplete; in checked studies, under half of the missing clones stem from an unresolved V gene, and the remainder is unexplained. That table supplies the V and J calls and clone size; D and trimming were determined from the DNA. The sample table lists over 130,000 clones, over 75% of them with a count of one. About 2.5% of the sample rests with the top ten.

Recombination connected TRBV6-5 to TRBJ2-1; the central 7 bases match TRBD2. This TCR was recovered from a man in his fifties or sixties in good health and CMV-seronegative. The source material was PBMCs. The DNA is as follows: TGTGCCAGCAGTCCGAGGACTAGTATGGCAACCTCACAGTTCTTC. The resulting protein is CASSPRTSMATSQFF.